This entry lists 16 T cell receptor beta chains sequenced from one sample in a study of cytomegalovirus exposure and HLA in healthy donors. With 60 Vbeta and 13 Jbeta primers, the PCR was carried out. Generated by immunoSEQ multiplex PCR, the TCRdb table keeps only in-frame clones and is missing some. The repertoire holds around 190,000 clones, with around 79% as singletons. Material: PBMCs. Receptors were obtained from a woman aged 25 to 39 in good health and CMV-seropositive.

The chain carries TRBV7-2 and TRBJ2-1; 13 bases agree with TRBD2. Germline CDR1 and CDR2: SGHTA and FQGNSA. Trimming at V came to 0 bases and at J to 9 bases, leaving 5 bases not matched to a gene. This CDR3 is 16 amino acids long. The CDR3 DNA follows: TGTGCCAGCAGCTTAGCTGGGACTAGCGGGAACGGTGAGCAGTTCTTC. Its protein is CASSLAGTSGNGEQFF.

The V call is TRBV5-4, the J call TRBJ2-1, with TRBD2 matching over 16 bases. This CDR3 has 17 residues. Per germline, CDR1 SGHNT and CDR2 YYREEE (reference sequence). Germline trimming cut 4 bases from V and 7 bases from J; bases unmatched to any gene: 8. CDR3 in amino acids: CASSAGLAGGPSNEQFF. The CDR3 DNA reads TGTGCCAGCAGCGCGGGACTAGCGGGGGGGCCGAGTAATGAGCAGTTCTTC.

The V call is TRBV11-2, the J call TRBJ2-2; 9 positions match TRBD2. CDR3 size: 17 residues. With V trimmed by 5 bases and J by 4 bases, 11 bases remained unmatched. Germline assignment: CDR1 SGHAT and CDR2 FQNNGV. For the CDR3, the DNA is TGTGCCAGCAGCCCCCCGGGGGGACTAGCTGGCACCGGGGAGCTGTTTTTT. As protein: CASSPPGGLAGTGELFF.

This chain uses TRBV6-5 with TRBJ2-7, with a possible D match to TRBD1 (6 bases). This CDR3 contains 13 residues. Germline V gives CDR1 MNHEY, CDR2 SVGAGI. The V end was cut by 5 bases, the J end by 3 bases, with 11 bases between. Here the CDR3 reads CASSRTASYEQYF. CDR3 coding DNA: TGTGCCAGCAGTCGGACAGCGAGCTACGAGCAGTACTTC.

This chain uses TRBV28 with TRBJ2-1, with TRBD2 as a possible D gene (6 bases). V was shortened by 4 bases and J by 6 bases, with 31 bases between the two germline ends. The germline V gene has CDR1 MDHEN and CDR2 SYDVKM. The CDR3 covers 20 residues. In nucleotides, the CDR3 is TGTGCCAGCAGTTCCGAGAGGGACTCCCGCTATTTCACGCGCCCCAATGAGCAGTTCTTC. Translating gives CASSSERDSRYFTRPNEQFF.

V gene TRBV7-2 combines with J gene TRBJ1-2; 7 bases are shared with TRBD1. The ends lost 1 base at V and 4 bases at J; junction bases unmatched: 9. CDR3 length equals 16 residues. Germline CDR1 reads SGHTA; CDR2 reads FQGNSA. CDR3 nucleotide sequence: TGTGCCAGCAGCTTAGAGACAGGGCCCCTTGTCTATGGCTACACCTTC. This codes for CASSLETGPLVYGYTF.

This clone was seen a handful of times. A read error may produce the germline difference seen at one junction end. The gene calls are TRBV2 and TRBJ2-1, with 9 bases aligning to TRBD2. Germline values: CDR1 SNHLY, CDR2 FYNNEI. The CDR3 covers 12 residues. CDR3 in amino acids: CASSHLSGSFLF. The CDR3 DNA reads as TGTGCCAGCAGTCACCTTAGCGGGAGCTTCCTCTTC.

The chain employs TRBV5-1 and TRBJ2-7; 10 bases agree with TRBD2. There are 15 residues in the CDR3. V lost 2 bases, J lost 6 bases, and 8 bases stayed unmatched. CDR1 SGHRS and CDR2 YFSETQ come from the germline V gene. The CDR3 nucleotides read TGCGCCAGCAGCTTCCTAGCGGGGGCGTCTGGCGAGCAGTACTTC. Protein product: CASSFLAGASGEQYF.

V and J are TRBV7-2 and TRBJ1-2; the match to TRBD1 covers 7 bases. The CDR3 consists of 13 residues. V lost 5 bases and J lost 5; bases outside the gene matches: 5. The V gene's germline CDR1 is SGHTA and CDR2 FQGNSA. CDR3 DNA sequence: TGTGCCAGCAGCCCGGGACAGAGATATGGCTACACCTTC. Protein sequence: CASSPGQRYGYTF. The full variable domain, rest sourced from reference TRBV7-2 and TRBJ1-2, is GAGVSQSPSNKVTEKGKDVELRCDPISGHTALYWYRQSLGQGLEFLIYFQGNSAPDKSGLPSDRFSAERTGGSVSTLTIQRTQQEDSAVYLCASSPGQRYGYTFGSGTRLTVV.

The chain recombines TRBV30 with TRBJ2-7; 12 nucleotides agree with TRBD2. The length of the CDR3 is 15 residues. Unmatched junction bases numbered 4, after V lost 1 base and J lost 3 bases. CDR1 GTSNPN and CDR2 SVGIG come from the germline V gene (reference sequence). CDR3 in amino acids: CAWSGGTSGYYEQYF. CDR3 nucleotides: TGTGCCTGGAGTGGAGGGACTAGCGGGTACTACGAGCAGTACTTC.

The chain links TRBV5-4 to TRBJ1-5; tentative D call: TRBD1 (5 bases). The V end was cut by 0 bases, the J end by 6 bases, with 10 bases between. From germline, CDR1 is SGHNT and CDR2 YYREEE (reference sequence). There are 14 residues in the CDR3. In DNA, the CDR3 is TGTGCCAGCAGCTTGGGCGGGGCCAGTCAGCCCCAGCATTTT. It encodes CASSLGGASQPQHF.

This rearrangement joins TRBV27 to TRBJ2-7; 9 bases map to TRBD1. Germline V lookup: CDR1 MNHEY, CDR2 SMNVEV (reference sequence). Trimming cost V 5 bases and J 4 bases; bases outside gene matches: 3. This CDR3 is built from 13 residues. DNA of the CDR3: TGTGCCAGCAGTAGACAGGGGGATTACGAGCAGTACTTC. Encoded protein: CASSRQGDYEQYF.

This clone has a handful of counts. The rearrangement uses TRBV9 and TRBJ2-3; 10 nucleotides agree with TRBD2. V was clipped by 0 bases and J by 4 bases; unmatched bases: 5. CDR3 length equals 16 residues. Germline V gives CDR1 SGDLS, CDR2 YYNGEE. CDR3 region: CASSVEASGSADTQYF. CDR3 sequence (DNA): TGTGCCAGCAGCGTAGAGGCTAGCGGGAGTGCAGATACGCAGTATTTT.

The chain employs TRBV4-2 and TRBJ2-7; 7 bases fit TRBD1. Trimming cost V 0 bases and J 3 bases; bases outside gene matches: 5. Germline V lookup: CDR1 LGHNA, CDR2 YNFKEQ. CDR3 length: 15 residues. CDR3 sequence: CASSQEEAGGYEQYF. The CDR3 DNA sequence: TGTGCCAGCAGCCAAGAAGAGGCAGGGGGCTACGAGCAGTACTTC.

This chain's CDR3 is CASSKGAGHTEAFF. The CDR3 nucleotides read TGTGCCAGCAGCAAAGGGGCAGGGCACACTGAAGCTTTCTTT. This chain connects TRBV21-1 to TRBJ1-1; the D segment call TRBD1 is taken from the table without a DNA check. TRBV21-1 represents a pseudogene. This CDR3 is built from 14 residues.

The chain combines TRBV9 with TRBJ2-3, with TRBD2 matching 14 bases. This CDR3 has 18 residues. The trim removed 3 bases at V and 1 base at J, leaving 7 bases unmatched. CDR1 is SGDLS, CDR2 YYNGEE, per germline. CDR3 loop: CASSAGTSGRLGTDTQYF. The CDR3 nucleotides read TGTGCCAGCAGCGCCGGGACTAGCGGGAGATTGGGCACAGATACGCAGTATTTT.